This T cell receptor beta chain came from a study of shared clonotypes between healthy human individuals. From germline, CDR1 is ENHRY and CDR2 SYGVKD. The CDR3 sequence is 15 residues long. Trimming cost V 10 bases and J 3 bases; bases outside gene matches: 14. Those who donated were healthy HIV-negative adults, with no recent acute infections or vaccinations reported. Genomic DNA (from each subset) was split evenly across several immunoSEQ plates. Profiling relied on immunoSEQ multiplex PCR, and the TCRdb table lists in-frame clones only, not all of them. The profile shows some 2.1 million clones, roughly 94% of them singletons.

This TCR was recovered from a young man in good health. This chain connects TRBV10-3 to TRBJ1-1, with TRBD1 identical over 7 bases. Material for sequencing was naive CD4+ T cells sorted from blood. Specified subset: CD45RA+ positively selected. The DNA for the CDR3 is TGTGCCACCGTGAAAGACAGGCAGGGGGACACTGAAGCTTTCTTT. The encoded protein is CATVKDRQGDTEAFF.